These 21 T cell receptor beta chains came from one sample sequenced in a study of shared clonotypes between healthy human individuals. Some clones are missing from TCRdb's copy, which holds only in-frame ones; the method was immunoSEQ multiplex PCR. Here the sample spans roughly 480,000 clones, roughly 85% being singletons. Source material: PBMCs. These receptors all come from a woman in her forties in good health. Some clones in this sample may be carry-over from other donors' samples.

This clone was seen only once. The rearrangement links TRBV4-2 to TRBJ1-4; 7 bases agree with TRBD1. This CDR3 region has 16 residues. Unmatched junction bases numbered 11, after V lost 4 bases and J lost 6 bases. Per germline, CDR1 LGHNA and CDR2 YNFKEQ. CDR3 residues: CASSPRPQGGDEKLFF. CDR3 DNA: TGTGCCAGCAGCCCCAGACCGCAGGGGGGAGATGAAAAACTGTTTTTT.

In this sample, this clone turned up a few times. This rearrangement joins TRBV7-9 to TRBJ1-2; weak D call: TRBD1 (5 bases). Germline values: CDR1 SEHNR, CDR2 FQNEAQ (reference sequence). The V end was cut by 4 bases, the J end by 8 bases, with 14 bases between. The CDR3 spans 13 residues. The CDR3 sequence: CASSSDSVRGYTF. In nucleotides, the CDR3 is TGTGCCAGCAGCTCTGACAGCGTCCGGGGCTACACCTTC. Complete variable domain (other parts from reference TRBV7-9 and TRBJ1-2): DTGVSQNPRHKITKRGQNVTFRCDPISEHNRLYWYRQTLGQGPEFLTYFQNEAQLEKSRLLSDRFSAERPKGSFSTLEIQRTEQGDSAMYLCASSSDSVRGYTFGSGTRLTVV.

This clone was observed a handful of times. The V and J genes are TRBV4-1 and TRBJ2-1; D remains ambiguous. From germline, CDR1 is MGHRA and CDR2 YSYEKL. CDR3 length equals 14 residues. Trimming shortened V by 1 base and J by 8 bases, and 12 bases separated the two germline ends. The CDR3 reads CASSQVPVLHEQFF. Here the CDR3 DNA reads TGCGCCAGCAGCCAAGTTCCGGTTTTACATGAGCAGTTCTTC.

The chain is built from TRBV2 and TRBJ2-7, with D possibly being TRBD2 (6 bases). CDR1 and CDR2 (germline): SNHLY, FYNNEI. Trimming took 4 bases from V and 6 from J, leaving 10 bases between them. The CDR3 has 12 amino acids. The CDR3, as DNA: TGTGCCAGCAGTGGGGAGGCCTCCGAGCAGTACTTC. Residues: CASSGEASEQYF.

The sample holds one count of this clone. The CDR3 region is CASSQVGSGPYEQYF. DNA for the CDR3: TGCGCCAGCAGCCAAGTGGGGTCGGGCCCCTACGAGCAGTACTTC. The gene calls are TRBV4-1 and TRBJ2-7; no clear D. This CDR3 contains 15 residues. Between the trimmed V and J ends, which lost 1 base and 2 bases, there was a span of 12 bases. From germline, CDR1 is MGHRA and CDR2 YSYEKL.

CDR3 nucleotide sequence: TGCAGCGTTACACGACAGGGGGTCTACAATGAGCAGTTCTTC. The encoded protein is CSVTRQGVYNEQFF. This rearrangement joins TRBV29-1 to TRBJ2-1; 9 bases match TRBD1. J was trimmed by 3 bases and V by 5 bases; bases with no gene match: 5. Germline assignment: CDR1 SQVTM and CDR2 ANQGSEA. The CDR3 has 14 residues.

This chain connects TRBV5-6 to TRBJ2-7, with D hard to call. The CDR3 extends over 13 amino acids. The V end was cut by 0 bases, the J end by 1 base, with 5 bases between. Looked up from germline, CDR1 is SGHDT and CDR2 is YYEEEE. The CDR3 nucleotides are TGTGCCAGCAGCTTGGTTCTATCCTACGAGCAGTACTTC. Translating gives CASSLVLSYEQYF.

V usage is TRBV11-2 and J usage is TRBJ1-2; tentatively, D is TRBD1 (5 bases). The CDR3 runs 13 residues. Trimming pared 0 bases from V and 8 bases from J, leaving 10 bases between. CDR1 and CDR2 (germline): SGHAT, FQNNGV. CDR3 DNA sequence: TGTGCCAGCAGCTTAGATTTAGGGGCGGGCTACACCTTC. It is translated as CASSLDLGAGYTF.

Details on this clone: This could be a read error, since a much larger clone is one nucleotide away. The chain carries TRBV7-3 and TRBJ2-1; 7 bases are shared with TRBD1. This CDR3 spans 13 amino acids. Trimming at V came to 7 bases and at J to 9 bases, leaving 9 bases not matched to a gene. Looked up from germline, CDR1 is SGHTA and CDR2 is FQGTGA. CDR3 sequence (DNA): TGTGCCAGCAACTCACAGGGGTCGGGTGAGCAGTTCTTC. Translated, it gives CASNSQGSGEQFF.

The chain is built from TRBV11-2 and TRBJ2-1; D unclear. CDR1 SGHAT and CDR2 FQNNGV come from the germline V gene. There are 15 residues in the CDR3. V lost 5 bases to trimming and J lost 6 bases, with 17 bases between them. CDR3 region: CASSLFLLHSNEQFF. The CDR3 region has the DNA TGTGCCAGCAGCCTCTTTTTATTACACTCCAATGAGCAGTTCTTC.

This chain links TRBV7-2 with TRBJ2-2; no clear D gene. The CDR3 consists of 14 residues. Trimming took off 11 bases at V and 3 bases at J, with 16 bases between the two ends. CDR1 and CDR2 (germline): SGHTA, FQGNSA. CDR3 coding DNA: TGTGCCTTGATGAAGGGAAGTTACACCGGGGAGCTGTTTTTT. Amino acid sequence: CALMKGSYTGELFF. Complete variable domain (other parts from reference TRBV7-2 and TRBJ2-2): GAGVSQSPSNKVTEKGKDVELRCDPISGHTALYWYRQSLGQGLEFLIYFQGNSAPDKSGLPSDRFSAERTGGSVSTLTIQRTQQEDSAVYLCALMKGSYTGELFFGEGSRLTVL.

CDR3 protein: CASSLALGGNTEAFF. CDR3 DNA sequence: TGCGCCAGCAGCTTGGCACTAGGGGGAAACACTGAAGCTTTCTTT. The chain combines TRBV5-1 with TRBJ1-1, with a possible D match to TRBD1 (6 bases). Trimming took off 0 bases at V and 2 bases at J, with 11 bases between the two ends. The CDR3 length is 15 residues. Germline V CDR1 and CDR2: SGHRS, YFSETQ.

The chain is built from TRBV5-1 and TRBJ2-1; a weak D match, TRBD1 (5 bases). Trimming cost V 0 bases and J 6 bases, with 13 bases left between them. There are 15 residues in the CDR3. Germline CDR1 and CDR2: SGHRS and YFSETQ. The CDR3 nucleotides are TGCGCCAGCAGCTTGGGGGGCGCGAGGTCCAATGAGCAGTTCTTC. Translated: CASSLGGARSNEQFF.

This clone appeared a single time. The genes are TRBV28 and TRBJ2-3; TRBD2 aligns across 11 bases. V lost 2 bases, J lost 1 base, and 14 bases stayed unmatched. The CDR3 runs 20 residues. Germline CDR1 MDHEN, CDR2 SYDVKM. DNA for the CDR3: TGTGCCAGCAGTTTAACCGGGGGTGAAACTAGCGGGAGTGGCACAGATACGCAGTATTTT. Translated: CASSLTGGETSGSGTDTQYF. The full variable domain, with the rest looked up from reference TRBV28 and TRBJ2-3, is DVKVTQSSRYLVKRTGEKVFLECVQDMDHENMFWYRQDPGLGLRLIYFSYDVKMKEKGDIPEGYSVSREKKERFSLILESASTNQTSMYLCASSLTGGETSGSGTDTQYFGPGTRLTVL.

The J gene is TRBJ2-3, the V gene TRBV29-1; perhaps TRBD2 as D (6 bases). CDR3 length: 14 residues. Trimming took off 4 bases at V and 2 bases at J, with 13 bases between the two ends. Looked up from germline, CDR1 is SQVTM and CDR2 is ANQGSEA. The DNA of the CDR3 is TGCAGCGTTGGCTGGCGGGGCCTCACAGATACGCAGTATTTT. Its translation: CSVGWRGLTDTQYF.

V is TRBV27 and J is TRBJ1-1, with D hard to call. The CDR3 consists of 13 residues. The V end was cut by 5 bases, the J end by 5 bases, with 12 bases between. CDR1 and CDR2 from the germline V gene are MNHEY and SMNVEV (reference sequence). The CDR3 region is CASSINRETEAFF. For the CDR3, the DNA is TGTGCCAGCAGTATTAACAGAGAGACTGAAGCTTTCTTT.

In its sample, this clone was seen once. The V gene is TRBV28, the J gene TRBJ1-1, with D maybe TRBD1 (5 bases). Germline V gene lookup returns CDR1 MDHEN and CDR2 SYDVKM. There are 13 residues in the CDR3. The V end was cut by 6 bases, the J end by 6 bases, with 14 bases between. In DNA form, the CDR3 reads TGTGCCAGCAGCCGACCCCAGGGCCCTGAAGCTTTCTTT. It yields the protein CASSRPQGPEAFF.

This clone was detected once. The chain links TRBV29-1 to TRBJ2-1, with 13 positions matching TRBD2. V shed 7 bases and J 7 bases; nucleotides not matched to a gene: 4. The CDR3 is made up of 13 amino acids. Germline assignment: CDR1 SQVTM and CDR2 ANQGSEA. This chain's CDR3 is CSGGLAGFNEQFF. DNA of the CDR3: TGCAGCGGGGGACTAGCGGGATTTAATGAGCAGTTCTTC.

The V call is TRBV4-3, the J call TRBJ2-7; D is undetermined. V lost 1 base and J 0 bases, leaving 7 bases between the germline ends. The CDR3 runs 14 residues. The germline V gene has CDR1 LGHNA and CDR2 YSLEER. CDR3 sequence: CASSQVYPSYEQYF. DNA of the CDR3: TGCGCCAGCAGCCAAGTATACCCCTCCTACGAGCAGTACTTC.

This clone was seen a few times. CDR3 nucleotides: TGTGCCAGCAGCTTGGACATGACCTACGAGCAGTACTTC. As protein: CASSLDMTYEQYF. The V gene is TRBV5-4, the J gene TRBJ2-7; no reliable D call. Germline V CDR1 and CDR2: SGHNT, YYREEE (reference sequence). V was cut by 0 bases and J by 2 bases, with 6 bases left in between. The CDR3 is 13 amino acids.

V usage is TRBV10-3 and J usage is TRBJ2-3; 16 bases agree with TRBD2. V was clipped by 4 bases and J by 1 base; unmatched bases: 8. Looked up from germline, CDR1 is ENHRY and CDR2 is SYGVKD. This CDR3 is built from 19 residues. The CDR3 DNA sequence: TGTGCCATCAGTGGGGGACTAGCGGGAGGGAGGTCCGGCACAGATACGCAGTATTTT. Protein product: CAISGGLAGGRSGTDTQYF.